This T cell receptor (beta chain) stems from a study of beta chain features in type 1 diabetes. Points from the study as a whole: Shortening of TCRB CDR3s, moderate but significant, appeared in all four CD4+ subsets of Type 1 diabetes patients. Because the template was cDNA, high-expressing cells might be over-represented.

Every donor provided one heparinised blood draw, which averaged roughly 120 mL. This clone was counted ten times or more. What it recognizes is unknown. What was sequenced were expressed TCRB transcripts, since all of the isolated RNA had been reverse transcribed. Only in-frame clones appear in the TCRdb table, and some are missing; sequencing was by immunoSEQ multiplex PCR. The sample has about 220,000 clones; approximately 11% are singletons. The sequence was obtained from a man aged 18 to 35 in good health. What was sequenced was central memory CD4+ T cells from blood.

In nucleotides, the CDR3 is TGTGCCAGCAGTTTAGTCAGGGCCTTTTACAATGAGCAGTTCTTC. The encoded protein is CASSLVRAFYNEQFF. This chain links TRBV27 with TRBJ2-1; D is possibly TRBD1 (5 bases). Germline V CDR1 and CDR2: MNHEY, SMNVEV (reference sequence). The CDR3 consists of 15 residues. The V end was cut by 2 bases, the J end by 4 bases, with 12 bases between.